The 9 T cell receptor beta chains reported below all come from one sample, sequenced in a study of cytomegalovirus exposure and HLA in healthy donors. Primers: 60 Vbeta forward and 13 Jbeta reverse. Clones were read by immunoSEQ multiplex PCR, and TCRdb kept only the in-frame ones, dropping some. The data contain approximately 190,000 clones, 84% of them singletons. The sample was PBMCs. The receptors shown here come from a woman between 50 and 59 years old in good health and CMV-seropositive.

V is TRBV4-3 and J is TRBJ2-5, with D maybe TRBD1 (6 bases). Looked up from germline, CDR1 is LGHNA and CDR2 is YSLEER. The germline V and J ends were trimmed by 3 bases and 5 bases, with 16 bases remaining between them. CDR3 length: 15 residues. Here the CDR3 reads CASSQEPGQEETQYF. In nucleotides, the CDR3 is TGCGCCAGCAGCCAGGAACCGGGACAAGAGGAGACCCAGTACTTC.

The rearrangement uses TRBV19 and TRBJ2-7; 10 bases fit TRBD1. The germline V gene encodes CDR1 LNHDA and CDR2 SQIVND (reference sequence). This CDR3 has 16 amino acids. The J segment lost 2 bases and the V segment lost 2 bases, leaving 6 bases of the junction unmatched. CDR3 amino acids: CASSIYSGQGTYEQYF. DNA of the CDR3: TGTGCCAGTAGTATATATTCGGGACAGGGGACCTACGAGCAGTACTTC.

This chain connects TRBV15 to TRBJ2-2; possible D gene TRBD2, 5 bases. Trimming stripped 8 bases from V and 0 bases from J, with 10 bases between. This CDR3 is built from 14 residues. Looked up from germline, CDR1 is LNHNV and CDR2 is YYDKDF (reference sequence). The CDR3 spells CATVSGANTGELFF. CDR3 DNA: TGTGCCACCGTCTCCGGGGCGAACACCGGGGAGCTGTTTTTT.

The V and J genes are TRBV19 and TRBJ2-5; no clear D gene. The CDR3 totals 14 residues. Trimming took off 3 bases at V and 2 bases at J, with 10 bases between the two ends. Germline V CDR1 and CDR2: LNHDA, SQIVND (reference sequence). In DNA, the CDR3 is TGTGCCAGTAGTATGTCTCTCGTACAAGAGACCCAGTACTTC. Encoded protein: CASSMSLVQETQYF.

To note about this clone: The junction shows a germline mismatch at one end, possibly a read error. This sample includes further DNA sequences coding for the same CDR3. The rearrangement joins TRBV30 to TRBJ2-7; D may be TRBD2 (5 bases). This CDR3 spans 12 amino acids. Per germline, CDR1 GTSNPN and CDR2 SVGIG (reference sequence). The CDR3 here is CARGSLTHEQYF. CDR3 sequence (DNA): TGTGCCCGAGGGAGTCTCACCCACGAGCAGTATTTC.

CDR3 nucleotides: TGTGCCAGCAGCAAAGCGGCGGCGGGGTTCTACGAGCAGTACTTC. This sequence encodes CASSKAAAGFYEQYF. The J gene is TRBJ2-7, the V gene TRBV21-1; the table's D call of TRBD2 was not tested on the DNA. TRBV21-1 is classified as a pseudogene. CDR3 length equals 15 residues.

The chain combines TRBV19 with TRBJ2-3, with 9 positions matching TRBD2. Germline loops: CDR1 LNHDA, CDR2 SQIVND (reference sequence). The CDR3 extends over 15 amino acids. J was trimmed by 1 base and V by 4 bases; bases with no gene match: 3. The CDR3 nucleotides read TGTGCCAGTAGTACGAGACTAGCGGGCACAGATACGCAGTATTTT. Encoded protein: CASSTRLAGTDTQYF.

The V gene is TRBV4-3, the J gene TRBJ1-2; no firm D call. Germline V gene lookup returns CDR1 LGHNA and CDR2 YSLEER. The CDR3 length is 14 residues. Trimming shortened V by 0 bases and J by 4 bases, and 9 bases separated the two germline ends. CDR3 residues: CASSQDAAVYGYTF. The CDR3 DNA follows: TGCGCCAGCAGCCAAGATGCGGCCGTCTATGGCTACACCTTC.

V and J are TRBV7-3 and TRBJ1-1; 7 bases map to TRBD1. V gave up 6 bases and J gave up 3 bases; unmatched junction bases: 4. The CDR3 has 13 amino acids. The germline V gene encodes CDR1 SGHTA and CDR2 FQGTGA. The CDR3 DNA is TGTGCCAGCAGACTTACAGGGGACACTGAAGCTTTCTTT. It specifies CASRLTGDTEAFF.